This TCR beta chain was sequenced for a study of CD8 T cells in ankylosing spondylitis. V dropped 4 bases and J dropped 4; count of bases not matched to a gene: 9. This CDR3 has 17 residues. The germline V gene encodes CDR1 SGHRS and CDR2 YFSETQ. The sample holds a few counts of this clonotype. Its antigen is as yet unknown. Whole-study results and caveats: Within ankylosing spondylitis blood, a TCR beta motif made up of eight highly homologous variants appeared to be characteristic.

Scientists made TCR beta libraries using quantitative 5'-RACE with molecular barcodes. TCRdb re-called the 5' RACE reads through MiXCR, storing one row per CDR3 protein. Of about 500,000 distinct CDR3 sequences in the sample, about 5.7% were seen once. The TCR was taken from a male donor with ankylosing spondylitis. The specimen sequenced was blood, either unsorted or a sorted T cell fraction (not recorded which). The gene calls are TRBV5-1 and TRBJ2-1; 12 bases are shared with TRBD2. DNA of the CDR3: TGCGCCAGCAGCGGGCAGCCAGGACTAGCGGGGTACAATGAGCAGTTCTTC. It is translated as CASSGQPGLAGYNEQFF.